This TCR beta chain was recorded in a study of T cell responses to AZD1222 COVID-19 vaccine. Notes on the study in general: A reported finding is that nearly half of spike-specific TCRs target unmutated variant regions.

Analyses pooled second doses at about 4 or about 12 weeks. Germline CDR1 is SGHRS and CDR2 is YFSETQ. CDR3 size: 16 residues. The trim removed 1 base at V and 3 bases at J, leaving 4 bases unmatched. Turning to this clone: Its target is not known.

Libraries were prepared by immunoSEQ multiplex PCR; TCRdb keeps only in-frame clonotypes and omits some of them. The sample shows about 73,000 clones, roughly 89% of them seen only once. The J gene is TRBJ2-1, the V gene TRBV5-1; the match to TRBD2 covers 10 bases. This clonotype was sampled from an adult who received the AZD1222 COVID-19 vaccine. This specimen was peripheral blood, taken 28 days after the second AZD1222 dose. DNA of the CDR3: TGCGCCAGCAGCTTGCTGTCTAGCGGGAGCTACAATGAGCAGTTCTTC. Protein: CASSLLSSGSYNEQFF.